This TCR beta chain was captured by sequencing in a study of regulatory T cells in long-lasting Graves disease. Only a few counts were recorded for this clonotype. The germline V and J ends were trimmed by 3 bases and 2 bases, with 5 bases remaining between them. This CDR3 contains 12 residues. Germline V gene lookup returns CDR1 KGHSH and CDR2 LQKENI. With iRepertoire HTBI primers and Arm-PCR of CDR3 regions, TCR beta libraries were built. TCRdb reprocessed the multiplex PCR reads via MiXCR and lists one record per CDR3 protein. The table shows 400,000 to 500,000 distinct CDR3 sequences, with roughly 15% occurring only once. Time point meaning: newly diagnosed GD, antithyroid drugs for less than 3 months. TCR sequences were obtained from RNA taken from PBMCs. The data also belong to a second study, concerning T cells in Graves' hyperthyroidism and ophthalmopathy.

The rearrangement uses TRBV18 and TRBJ2-7; D remains ambiguous. The input for sequencing was peripheral blood mononuclear cells (PBMCs), taken at new diagnosis, from a patient treated with antithyroid drugs. This clonotype originated in a woman aged 18-29 years with Graves disease. CDR3: CASSPITYEQYF. The CDR3 DNA follows: TGTGCCAGCTCACCTATTACCTACGAGCAGTACTTC.